This passage covers 2 T cell receptor beta chains from one sample sequenced in a study of siplizumab effects on memory and regulatory T cells. Measured with immunoSEQ multiplex PCR; TCRdb has only the in-frame clones, and not every one. The data hold some 97,000 clones, with around 92% observed a single time. Material: Tregs sorted from blood. These receptors all stem from a human donor in good health.

V is TRBV6-6 and J is TRBJ2-2; D is tentatively TRBD1 or TRBD2 (6 bases each). V lost 6 bases to trimming and J lost 5 bases, with 16 bases between them. CDR3 length: 15 amino acids. Germline V gene data show CDR1 as MNHNY and CDR2 as SVGAGI (reference sequence). The CDR3 sequence is CASRGASGGTGELFF. CDR3 bases: TGTGCCAGCAGGGGGGCCAGCGGAGGGACCGGGGAGCTGTTTTTT.

The sample holds one count of this clone. J is TRBJ1-1 and V is TRBV5-6; TRBD1 aligns across 7 bases. The ends lost 3 bases at V and 6 bases at J; junction bases unmatched: 11. The CDR3 loop spans 15 amino acids. Germline V gene data show CDR1 as SGHDT and CDR2 as YYEEEE. CDR3 nucleotide sequence: TGTGCCAGCAGCTCTAACAGGGGAATGGAAGCTGAAGCTTTCTTT. The encoded protein is CASSSNRGMEAEAFF.